One sample yielded the 10 T cell receptor beta chains listed below, sequenced in a study of shared clonotypes between healthy human individuals. Profiling relied on immunoSEQ multiplex PCR, and the TCRdb table lists in-frame clones only, not all of them. This sample has around 2.5 million clones; roughly 93% occur once, and the top ten carry 0.36%. Source material: naive CD4+ T cells from PBMCs. Subset: CD45RA+ positively selected. The receptors stem from a man aged 18 to 35 in good health. Some clones in this sample may be carry-over from other donors' samples.

The chain links TRBV7-8 to TRBJ2-3, with TRBD1 identical over 7 bases. Unmatched junction bases numbered 6, after V lost 5 bases and J lost 4 bases. CDR3 length equals 14 residues. Germline V gene sequence: CDR1 SGHVS, CDR2 FQNEAQ. CDR3 sequence reads: CASSATGVSDTQYF. CDR3 sequence (DNA): TGTGCCAGCAGCGCCACAGGGGTCTCAGATACGCAGTATTTT.

J is TRBJ2-1 and V is TRBV7-3; 11 bases fit TRBD2. The germline CDR1 and CDR2 sequences are SGHTA and FQGTGA. CDR3 length: 15 residues. V gave up 5 bases and J gave up 4 bases; unmatched junction bases: 4. CDR3: CASSIRLAGYNEQFF. The CDR3 DNA is TGTGCCAGCAGCATCCGACTAGCGGGATACAATGAGCAGTTCTTC.

The J gene is TRBJ1-2, the V gene TRBV5-1, with TRBD1 matching 7 bases. The V gene end was trimmed by 0 bases and the J gene end by 4 bases; junction bases not matched to a gene: 3. There are 14 residues in the CDR3. Germline CDR1 and CDR2: SGHRS and YFSETQ. The CDR3 reads CASSLEGASYGYTF. CDR3 DNA: TGCGCCAGCAGCTTGGAGGGGGCTAGCTATGGCTACACCTTC.

CDR3 nucleotide sequence: TGCGCCAGCAGCGAACCGTCTGGCGAGCAGTACTTC. Protein: CASSEPSGEQYF. The chain combines TRBV5-1 with TRBJ2-7, with D hard to call. The V gene lost 4 bases and the J gene lost 6 bases, with 11 bases spanning the gap. The length of the CDR3 is 12 residues. The germline gives CDR1 SGHRS, CDR2 YFSETQ.

The V call is TRBV28, the J call TRBJ2-4, with D hard to call. The CDR3 spans 16 residues. Trimming removed 4 bases from V and 6 bases from J, with 19 bases in between. CDR1 and CDR2 (germline): MDHEN, SYDVKM. Here the CDR3 DNA reads TGTGCCAGCAGTTCATCCCGAACGGCAAGCATAAACATTCAGTACTTC. Translated: CASSSSRTASINIQYF.

The chain employs TRBV4-2 and TRBJ2-7; either TRBD1 or TRBD2 may fit D (5 bases each). V lost 2 bases and J lost 1, with 15 bases in between. The CDR3 sequence is 16 residues long. The V gene's germline CDR1 is LGHNA and CDR2 YNFKEQ. For the CDR3, the DNA is TGTGCCAGCAGCCAACCCACCGGGACCCAGTCCTACGAGCAGTACTTC. It is translated as CASSQPTGTQSYEQYF.

This clone has only one observation. The V and J genes are TRBV5-1 and TRBJ1-2; D unresolved. Germline CDR1 reads SGHRS; CDR2 reads YFSETQ. V was shortened by 0 bases and J by 13 bases, with 19 bases between the two germline ends. This CDR3 spans 14 amino acids. CDR3 sequence: CASSLGNSDYLSTF. CDR3 coding DNA: TGCGCCAGCAGCTTGGGTAACTCGGATTATTTGAGCACCTTC.

This sequence joins TRBV10-3 and TRBJ2-7; TRBD2 is a possible D gene (5 bases). CDR3 size: 13 residues. Trimming took off 6 bases at V and 7 bases at J, with 16 bases between the two ends. Per germline, CDR1 ENHRY and CDR2 SYGVKD. The CDR3 sequence is CAISKEREREQYF. The CDR3 nucleotides are TGTGCCATCAGCAAGGAGAGGGAAAGAGAGCAGTACTTC.

The genes are TRBV4-3 and TRBJ2-1, with 13 bases matching TRBD2. V dropped 4 bases and J dropped 6; count of bases not matched to a gene: 3. This CDR3 region has 15 residues. The germline CDR1 and CDR2 sequences are LGHNA and YSLEER. Here the CDR3 DNA reads TGCGCCAGCAGCCGGACTAGCGGGAGCTTCAATGAGCAGTTCTTC. Translated, it gives CASSRTSGSFNEQFF.

On this clone itself: This CDR3 is also generated by other DNA sequences in the sample. The chain carries TRBV28 and TRBJ2-7; 7 bases map to TRBD1. CDR3 length: 14 amino acids. V gave up 6 bases and J gave up 2 bases; unmatched junction bases: 7. The germline gives CDR1 MDHEN, CDR2 SYDVKM. CDR3 in amino acids: CASSRTGQAYEQYF. The CDR3 DNA sequence: TGTGCCAGCAGCCGAACCGGACAGGCCTACGAGCAGTACTTC. Full variable domain (rest looked up from reference TRBV28 and TRBJ2-7): DVKVTQSSRYLVKRTGEKVFLECVQDMDHENMFWYRQDPGLGLRLIYFSYDVKMKEKGDIPEGYSVSREKKERFSLILESASTNQTSMYLCASSRTGQAYEQYFGPGTRLTVT.